This entry lists 23 T cell receptor beta chains sequenced from one sample in a study of regulatory T cells in long-lasting Graves disease. Time point: newly diagnosed GD, antithyroid drugs for less than 3 months. From PBMCs, RNA was extracted and then used to make the TCR library. According to the study, TCR beta libraries were built with iRepertoire HTBI primers and CDR3-region Arm-PCR. TCRdb re-analysed the multiplex PCR reads in MiXCR, keeping a single row per CDR3 protein. Among around 500,000 distinct CDR3 sequences listed, around 12% were seen once. These data also formed part of another study, on T cells in Graves' hyperthyroidism and ophthalmopathy.

The input for sequencing was peripheral blood mononuclear cells (PBMCs), taken at new diagnosis, from a patient treated with antithyroid drugs. The source of these receptors is a woman aged 25 to 39 with Graves disease.

CDR3 protein: CASSQFPGGGYTF. The CDR3 coding sequence is TGTGCCAGCAGCCAATTTCCAGGGGGTGGCTACACCTTC. J is TRBJ1-2 and V is TRBV16, with 7 positions matching TRBD1. Trimming at V came to 1 base and at J to 7 bases, leaving 3 bases not matched to a gene. This CDR3 contains 13 residues. Germline CDR1 is KGHSY and CDR2 is FQNENV.

The CDR3 sequence: CASSLSIEQFF. CDR3 coding DNA: TGTGCCAGCAGCTTATCAATTGAGCAGTTCTTC. The chain recombines TRBV7-2 with TRBJ2-1; no reliable D call. The V and J ends lost 2 bases and 9 bases respectively, with 5 bases between them. The length of the CDR3 is 11 residues. Germline V gives CDR1 SGHTA, CDR2 FQGNSA.

V usage is TRBV28 and J usage is TRBJ1-5; D is undetermined. This CDR3 is 11 amino acids long. Germline V CDR1 and CDR2: MDHEN, SYDVKM. Trimming pared 4 bases from V and 7 bases from J, leaving 5 bases between. In nucleotides, the CDR3 is TGTGCCAGCAGTTCTTTGCAGCCCCAGCATTTT. Translated, it gives CASSSLQPQHF.

The chain combines TRBV7-2 with TRBJ1-1; 7 nucleotides align to TRBD1. The germline gives CDR1 SGHTA, CDR2 FQGNSA. V trimming: 1 base; J trimming: 1 base; junction bases outside the gene matches: 3. The CDR3 spans 15 residues. CDR3 amino acids: CASSLVGTENTEAFF. The CDR3 bases are TGTGCCAGCAGCTTAGTAGGGACAGAGAACACTGAAGCTTTCTTT.

In its sample, this clonotype was seen many times. V gene TRBV18 combines with J gene TRBJ2-7; 7 bases align to TRBD2. This CDR3 contains 14 residues. J was trimmed by 0 bases and V by 3 bases; bases with no gene match: 2. CDR1 KGHSH and CDR2 LQKENI come from the germline V gene. For the CDR3, the DNA is TGTGCCAGCTCACCGGGGACTACCTCCTACGAGCAGTACTTC. This codes for CASSPGTTSYEQYF.

At least ten counts were recorded for this clonotype. V gene TRBV30 combines with J gene TRBJ1-1; 8 nucleotides agree with TRBD1. Germline V lookup: CDR1 GTSNPN, CDR2 SVGIG (reference sequence). The CDR3 extends over 19 amino acids. V trimming: 2 bases; J trimming: 1 base; junction bases outside the gene matches: 18. This CDR3 is CAWSTPRDRRTRANTEAFF. The CDR3 DNA follows: TGTGCCTGGAGTACCCCCCGGGACAGGAGAACAAGGGCGAACACTGAAGCTTTCTTT.

This clonotype came up many times. The genes are TRBV6-2 or TRBV6-3 and TRBJ2-4; D is unclear. V was clipped by 5 bases and J by 0 bases, with 14 bases between them. The CDR3 sequence is 16 residues long. From germline, CDR1 is MNHEY and CDR2 SVGEGT. CDR3 nucleotides: TGTGCCAGCAGTACCCCTCCAATGCTAGCCAAAAACATTCAGTACTTC. It encodes CASSTPPMLAKNIQYF.

This clonotype occurred a few times. The V and J genes are TRBV30 and TRBJ1-1; 9 positions match TRBD1. Germline values: CDR1 GTSNPN, CDR2 SVGIG (reference sequence). Unmatched junction bases numbered 12, after V lost 2 bases and J lost 5 bases. This CDR3 comprises 16 residues. The CDR3 DNA sequence: TGTGCCTGGAGTCCAAGACCGGGACAGGGAATAACTGAAGCTTTCTTT. The encoded protein is CAWSPRPGQGITEAFF.

This clonotype occurred many times. The genes are TRBV20-1 and TRBJ2-3, with no clear D. The CDR3 covers 13 residues. Germline loops: CDR1 DFQATT, CDR2 SNEGSKA (reference sequence). V gave up 5 bases and J gave up 3 bases, with 12 bases separating them. This CDR3 reads CSAPQRWTDTQYF. CDR3 nucleotides: TGCAGTGCTCCACAGCGATGGACAGATACGCAGTATTTT.

This clonotype has a count of ten or more. This chain links TRBV7-8 with TRBJ2-6; 9 nucleotides line up with TRBD1. The CDR3 runs 16 residues. V lost 5 bases to trimming and J lost 2 bases; unmatched junction nucleotides: 4. Germline lookup yields CDR1 SGHVS and CDR2 FQNEAQ. The CDR3 DNA reads TGTGCCAGCAGCAGGGACAGGGTGGCTGGGGCCAACGTCCTGACTTTC. Translated, it gives CASSRDRVAGANVLTF. Looking up the rest from reference TRBV7-8 and TRBJ2-6 gives the full variable domain: GAGVSQSPRYKVAKRGQDVALRCDPISGHVSLFWYQQALGQGPEFLTYFQNEAQLDKSGLPSDRFFAERPEGSVSTLKIQRTQQEDSAVYLCASSRDRVAGANVLTFGAGSRLTVL.

Ten or more counts support this clonotype. In DNA form, the CDR3 reads TGTGCCAGCAGTTTATGGTTGGGCGAGCAGTACTTC. It encodes CASSLWLGEQYF. J is TRBJ2-7 and V is TRBV28, with no clear D. Germline V gene lookup returns CDR1 MDHEN and CDR2 SYDVKM. This CDR3 is 12 amino acids long. The V gene lost 0 bases and the J gene lost 6 bases, with 6 bases spanning the gap.

Only one count was recorded for this clonotype. The CDR3 loop is CASSQLVDSYNEQFF. The CDR3 bases are TGCGCCAGCAGCCAACTAGTTGACTCCTACAATGAGCAGTTCTTC. This chain joins TRBV4-1 and TRBJ2-1; D is ambiguous. The CDR3 length is 15 residues. Trimming removed 2 bases from V and 0 bases from J, with 8 bases in between. The germline CDR1 and CDR2 sequences are MGHRA and YSYEKL.

This clonotype has a count of ten or more. The chain has TRBV19 and TRBJ1-3; D ambiguous. The germline V gene encodes CDR1 LNHDA and CDR2 SQIVND (reference sequence). The CDR3 totals 16 residues. Trimming removed 7 bases from V and 1 base from J, with 17 bases in between. The CDR3 sequence: CASTWVGLQSGNTIYF. In nucleotides, the CDR3 is TGTGCCAGTACATGGGTAGGCCTTCAATCTGGAAACACCATATATTTT.

This chain links TRBV24-1 with TRBJ2-5; TRBD2 matches 8 bases. With V trimmed by 4 bases and J by 5 bases, 8 bases remained unmatched. The CDR3 sequence is 15 residues long. The germline CDR1 and CDR2 sequences are KGHDR and SFDVKD. The CDR3: CATSDPGGPGETQYF. As DNA, the CDR3 is TGTGCCACCAGTGACCCGGGAGGGCCCGGGGAGACCCAGTACTTC.

J is TRBJ1-4 and V is TRBV7-9; the match to TRBD1 covers 7 bases. The ends lost 1 base at V and 8 bases at J; junction bases unmatched: 10. This CDR3 has 16 amino acids. Germline assignment: CDR1 SEHNR and CDR2 FQNEAQ (reference sequence). CDR3 DNA sequence: TGTGCCAGCAGCTTAGGACAGGGCCTCTCGACCGAAAAACTGTTTTTT. This encodes CASSLGQGLSTEKLFF.

At least ten counts were recorded for this clonotype. The gene calls are TRBV29-1 and TRBJ2-7; D perhaps matches TRBD1 (5 bases). Germline V gene data show CDR1 as SQVTM and CDR2 as ANQGSEA. The CDR3 loop spans 14 amino acids. V lost 4 bases, J lost 2 bases, and 15 bases lay in between. In DNA form, the CDR3 reads TGCAGCGTTGTCGGTCAGGGTAACCCCTACGAGCAGTACTTC. It translates to CSVVGQGNPYEQYF.

At least ten counts were recorded for this clonotype. As DNA, the CDR3 is TGCAGTGCAACGACAGGGGTTGAGACCCAGTACTTC. The encoded protein is CSATTGVETQYF. This sequence joins TRBV20-1 and TRBJ2-5; TRBD1 aligns across 8 bases. The ends lost 6 bases at V and 5 bases at J; junction bases unmatched: 5. The germline CDR1 and CDR2 sequences are DFQATT and SNEGSKA (reference sequence). This CDR3 region has 12 residues.

Many counts were recorded for this clonotype. The chain uses TRBV27 and TRBJ2-3; D is uncertain. CDR1 and CDR2 (germline): MNHEY, SMNVEV (reference sequence). V lost 1 base to trimming and J lost 1 base, with 6 bases between them. The CDR3 runs 14 residues. The DNA of the CDR3 is TGTGCCAGCAGTTTATACCAGGGCACAGATACGCAGTATTTT. Amino acid sequence: CASSLYQGTDTQYF.

This clonotype was detected ten times or more. The chain employs TRBV28 and TRBJ2-1; no clear D gene. This CDR3 contains 11 residues. With 4 bases removed from V and 5 bases from J, the gap between germline ends came to 3 bases. CDR1 and CDR2 (germline): MDHEN, SYDVKM. The CDR3 nucleotides read TGTGCCAGCAGTTCTAACAATGAGCAGTTCTTC. It codes for CASSSNNEQFF.

This clonotype has at least ten counts. V and J are TRBV27 and TRBJ1-2; 9 nucleotides match TRBD1. The CDR3 is made up of 13 amino acids. Looked up from germline, CDR1 is MNHEY and CDR2 is SMNVEV (reference sequence). V was clipped by 8 bases and J by 8 bases; unmatched bases: 9. The CDR3 loop is CASLSSTGGGYTF. In DNA, the CDR3 is TGTGCCAGCTTATCGTCGACAGGGGGAGGCTACACCTTC.

This clonotype has ten or more counts. The rearrangement uses TRBV10-3 and TRBJ2-7; D ambiguous. Germline V gives CDR1 ENHRY, CDR2 SYGVKD. With 10 bases removed from V and 2 bases from J, the gap between germline ends came to 12 bases. This CDR3 has 12 residues. The CDR3 loop reads CATLAGPYEQYF. As DNA, the CDR3 is TGTGCCACCCTGGCAGGTCCCTACGAGCAGTACTTC.

This clonotype was recorded at least ten times. V usage is TRBV20-1 and J usage is TRBJ2-7, with 7 bases aligning to TRBD2. CDR1 is DFQATT, CDR2 SNEGSKA, per germline (reference sequence). The CDR3 runs 12 residues. V was clipped by 5 bases and J by 7 bases; unmatched bases: 8. CDR3 DNA: TGCAGTGCTTACTGGACTAGAAATGAGCAGTACTTC. Translating gives CSAYWTRNEQYF.

This clonotype has ten or more counts. The chain carries TRBV5-1 and TRBJ2-3; D not resolved. The CDR3 is 16 residues long. Germline loops: CDR1 SGHRS, CDR2 YFSETQ. V shed 1 base and J shed 2 bases, with 14 bases lying between them. The CDR3 nucleotides are TGCGCCAGCAGCTTGAACCTGGGATCGTTCACAGATACGCAGTATTTT. Residues: CASSLNLGSFTDTQYF.